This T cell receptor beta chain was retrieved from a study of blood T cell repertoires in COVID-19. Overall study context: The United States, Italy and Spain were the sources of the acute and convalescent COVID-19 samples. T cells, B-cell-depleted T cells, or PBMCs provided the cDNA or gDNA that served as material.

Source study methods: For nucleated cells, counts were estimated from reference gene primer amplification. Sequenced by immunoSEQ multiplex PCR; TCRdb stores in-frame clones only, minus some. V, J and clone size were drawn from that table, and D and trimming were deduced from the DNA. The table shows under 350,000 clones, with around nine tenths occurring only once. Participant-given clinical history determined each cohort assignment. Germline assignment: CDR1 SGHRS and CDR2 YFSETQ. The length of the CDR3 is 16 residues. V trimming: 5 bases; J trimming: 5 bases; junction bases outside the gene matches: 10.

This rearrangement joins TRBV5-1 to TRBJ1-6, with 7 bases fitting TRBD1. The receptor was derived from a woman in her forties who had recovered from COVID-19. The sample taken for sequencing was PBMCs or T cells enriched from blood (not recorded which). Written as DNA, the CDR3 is TGCGCCAGCAGTGGGGGGACAGCCCAAGATAATTCACCCCTCCACTTT. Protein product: CASSGGTAQDNSPLHF. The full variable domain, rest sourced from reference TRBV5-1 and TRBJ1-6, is KAGVTQTPRYLIKTRGQQVTLSCSPISGHRSVSWYQQTPGQGLQFLFEYFSETQRNKGNFPGRFSGRQFSNSRSEMNVSTLELGDSALYLCASSGGTAQDNSPLHFGNGTRLTVT.